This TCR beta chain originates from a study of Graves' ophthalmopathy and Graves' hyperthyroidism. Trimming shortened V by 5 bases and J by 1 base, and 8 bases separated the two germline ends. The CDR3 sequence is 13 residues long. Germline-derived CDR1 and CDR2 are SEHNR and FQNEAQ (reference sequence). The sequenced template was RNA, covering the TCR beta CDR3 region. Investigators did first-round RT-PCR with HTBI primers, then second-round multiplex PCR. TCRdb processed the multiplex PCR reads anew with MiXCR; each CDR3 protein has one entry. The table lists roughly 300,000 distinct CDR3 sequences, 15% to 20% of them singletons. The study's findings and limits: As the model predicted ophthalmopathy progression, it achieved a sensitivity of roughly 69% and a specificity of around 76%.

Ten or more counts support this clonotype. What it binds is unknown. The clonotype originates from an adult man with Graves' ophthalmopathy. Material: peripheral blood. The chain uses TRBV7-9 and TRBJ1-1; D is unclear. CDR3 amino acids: CASSHTPNTEAFF. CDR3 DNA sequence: TGTGCCAGCAGCCATACACCGAACACTGAAGCTTTCTTT.